This passage covers 22 T cell receptor beta chains from one sample sequenced in a study of blood T cell repertoires in COVID-19. The table came from immunoSEQ multiplex PCR; TCRdb's copy has only in-frame clones and leaves some out. Among 200,000 to 250,000 clones, about 85% were seen once, and the ten largest hold around 0.96%. Sequencing was performed on peripheral blood. The receptor set was obtained from a man aged 35 to 55 with acute or convalescent COVID-19.

This sequence joins TRBV5-4 and TRBJ2-2; a weak D match, TRBD2 (5 bases). CDR3 size: 14 residues. Per germline, CDR1 SGHNT and CDR2 YYREEE (reference sequence). Trimming stripped 10 bases from V and 1 base from J, with 14 bases between. The CDR3 coding sequence is TGTGCCGGAAGAACCGGACTGAACACCGGGGAGCTGTTTTTT. This gives the protein CAGRTGLNTGELFF.

The chain has TRBV19 and TRBJ1-2; 7 nucleotides match TRBD1. The V and J ends lost 1 base and 3 bases, in that order; junction bases with no gene match: 5. CDR1 is LNHDA, CDR2 SQIVND, per germline (reference sequence). The CDR3 spans 15 residues. CDR3: CASSIAAGGDYGYTF. The CDR3 bases are TGTGCCAGTAGTATAGCCGCAGGGGGTGACTATGGCTACACCTTC.

The chain carries TRBV4-2 and TRBJ1-5; 8 nucleotides match TRBD1. The CDR3 spans 15 residues. V was pared by 0 bases and J by 6 bases, with 4 bases of the junction left unmatched. Germline V gene lookup returns CDR1 LGHNA and CDR2 YNFKEQ. This chain's CDR3 is CASSQETGEVQPQHF. The CDR3 bases are TGTGCCAGCAGCCAAGAGACAGGGGAGGTTCAGCCCCAGCATTTT.

The V call is TRBV4-1, the J call TRBJ2-7, with a weak D call TRBD2 (6 bases). The V end lost 0 bases, the J end lost 3 bases, and 24 bases lay between the germline ends. This CDR3 spans 19 amino acids. Germline V gives CDR1 MGHRA, CDR2 YSYEKL. CDR3: CASSQDPGEGTGTIYEQYF. The CDR3 DNA is TGCGCCAGCAGCCAAGATCCGGGGGAAGGAACGGGAACGATCTACGAGCAGTACTTC.

The chain is built from TRBV4-2 and TRBJ1-5; D gene uncertain. CDR1 and CDR2 (germline): LGHNA, YNFKEQ. Deletions cut 1 base from V and 3 bases from J, with 7 bases between. The CDR3 has 14 residues. The CDR3 nucleotides read TGTGCCAGCAGCCAAGTAGCGGCCAATCAGCCCCAGCATTTT. Its translation is CASSQVAANQPQHF.

This chain links TRBV6-5 with TRBJ2-3, with a possible D match to TRBD2 (5 bases). Trimming stripped 6 bases from V and 12 bases from J, with 13 bases between. CDR1 is MNHEY and CDR2 is SVGAGI in the germline V gene. CDR3 length: 11 amino acids. The CDR3 region has the DNA TGTGCCAGCAGAGAGATCGAGGGTCAGTATTTT. Encoded protein: CASREIEGQYF.

The chain carries TRBV27 and TRBJ1-2; TRBD1 aligns across 7 bases. CDR1 and CDR2 (germline): MNHEY, SMNVEV (reference sequence). CDR3 length equals 14 residues. The junction had 4 bases not matched to a gene; V was cut back by 2 bases and J by 4 bases. The CDR3 region has the DNA TGTGCCAGCAGTTTACGACAGGGTCCCTATGGCTACACCTTC. Its protein product is CASSLRQGPYGYTF.

The chain links TRBV7-2 to TRBJ1-2, with a weak D call TRBD1 (6 bases). V was pared by 3 bases and J by 3 bases, with 11 bases between. There are 14 residues in the CDR3. Germline lookup yields CDR1 SGHTA and CDR2 FQGNSA. In nucleotides, the CDR3 is TGTGCCAGCAGCTTCAGGGGTCCCGACTATGGCTACACCTTC. Encoded protein: CASSFRGPDYGYTF.

The V gene is TRBV7-9, the J gene TRBJ2-5; the D gene is possibly TRBD1 (6 bases). Germline V gives CDR1 SEHNR, CDR2 FQNEAQ (reference sequence). Deletions cut 5 bases from V and 4 bases from J, with 17 bases between. The CDR3 consists of 15 residues. The CDR3 sequence: CASSTLFGGGETQYF. CDR3 coding DNA: TGTGCCAGCAGCACGCTTTTTGGGGGCGGAGAGACCCAGTACTTC.

The genes are TRBV3-1 (or the pseudogene TRBV3-2) and TRBJ2-2; 11 nucleotides align to TRBD2. The germline V gene encodes CDR1 LGHDT and CDR2 YNNKEL (reference sequence). The V and J ends lost 4 bases and 4 bases, in that order; junction bases with no gene match: 5. The CDR3 is made up of 16 amino acids. This chain's CDR3 is CASSRRLAGTTGELFF. The DNA for the CDR3 is TGTGCCAGCAGCCGCAGACTAGCGGGGACCACCGGGGAGCTGTTTTTT.

The V gene is TRBV6-2 or TRBV6-3, the J gene TRBJ2-2, with TRBD2 matching over 7 bases. Losses at the gene ends were 6 bases for V and 2 bases for J; bases not matched to a gene: 6. CDR1 is MNHEY and CDR2 is SVGEGT in the germline V gene. The CDR3 spans 15 residues. The DNA for the CDR3 is TGTGCCAGCAGCGGGGGGTGGACAAACACCGGGGAGCTGTTTTTT. Its translation: CASSGGWTNTGELFF.

The chain has TRBV6-5 and TRBJ1-2; D is unresolved. The germline CDR1 and CDR2 sequences are MNHEY and SVGAGI. Trimming shortened V by 5 bases and J by 3 bases, and 13 bases separated the two germline ends. There are 14 residues in the CDR3. CDR3 bases: TGTGCCAGCAGTCCACGGGAAGCTGACTATGGCTACACCTTC. This encodes CASSPREADYGYTF.

The CDR3 DNA reads as TGTGCCTGGACGAGGCAGCCCACCGGGGAGCTGTTTTTT. It yields the protein CAWTRQPTGELFF. V usage is TRBV30 and J usage is TRBJ2-2; no definite D call. This CDR3 is built from 13 residues. Trimming left V 4 bases short and J 4 bases short, with 10 bases between. CDR1 and CDR2 from the germline V gene are GTSNPN and SVGIG (reference sequence).

The V and J genes are TRBV10-3 and TRBJ2-3; the match to TRBD2 covers 13 bases. CDR3 length equals 14 residues. V shed 8 bases and J 5 bases; nucleotides not matched to a gene: 4. Germline CDR1 and CDR2: ENHRY and SYGVKD. The DNA for the CDR3 is TGTGCCATCGGGACTAGCGGGGCCGGAGATACGCAGTATTTT. It encodes CAIGTSGAGDTQYF.

This clone is a singleton in its sample. The chain employs TRBV11-1 and TRBJ2-3; tentatively, D is TRBD1 (6 bases). V was cut by 5 bases and J by 2 bases, with 14 bases left in between. CDR1 and CDR2 (germline): SGHAT, FQDESV (reference sequence). This CDR3 has 15 residues. The CDR3 DNA follows: TGTGCCAGCAGCCGGGACACCTCCTACACAGATACGCAGTATTTT. Translated, it gives CASSRDTSYTDTQYF. The full variable domain, in which reference TRBV11-1 and TRBJ2-3 provide the parts outside the CDR3, is EAEVAQSPRYKITEKSQAVAFWCDPISGHATLYWYRQILGQGPELLVQFQDESVVDDSQLPKDRFSAERLKGVDSTLKIQPAELGDSAMYLCASSRDTSYTDTQYFGPGTRLTVL.

The CDR3, as DNA: TGCGCCAGCAGCCCGCAGCGGGGGACAAACCAAGAGACCCAGTACTTC. Protein sequence: CASSPQRGTNQETQYF. The V call is TRBV4-1, the J call TRBJ2-5; TRBD2 agrees at 8 bases. With 4 bases clipped from V and 0 bases from J, the junction kept 7 bases outside the gene matches. This CDR3 has 16 residues. CDR1 and CDR2 from the germline V gene are MGHRA and YSYEKL.

The chain recombines TRBV3-1 (or the pseudogene TRBV3-2) with TRBJ2-1; 10 bases line up with TRBD2. CDR3 length: 15 amino acids. J was trimmed by 6 bases and V by 4 bases; bases with no gene match: 6. The germline CDR1 and CDR2 sequences are LGHDT and YNNKEL (reference sequence). CDR3 region: CASSLGLAAINEQFF. In DNA form, the CDR3 reads TGTGCCAGCAGCCTAGGACTAGCGGCGATCAATGAGCAGTTCTTC.

The rearrangement links TRBV29-1 to TRBJ2-7; possibly TRBD1 for D (6 bases). V was shortened by 4 bases and J by 0 bases, with 10 bases between the two germline ends. Germline CDR1 reads SQVTM; CDR2 reads ANQGSEA. The CDR3 loop spans 13 amino acids. The CDR3 DNA reads TGCAGCGTTGGAACAGGGAGCTCCTACGAGCAGTACTTC. Its protein is CSVGTGSSYEQYF.

This chain connects TRBV6-5 to TRBJ1-4, with no clear D. V lost 6 bases to trimming and J lost 7 bases, with 9 bases between them. The CDR3 loop spans 12 amino acids. Germline V gives CDR1 MNHEY, CDR2 SVGAGI. The CDR3 nucleotides are TGTGCCAGCAGAAATCGGGGTGAAAAACTGTTTTTT. It translates to CASRNRGEKLFF.

The V gene is TRBV5-4, the J gene TRBJ1-1; unclear D gene. Germline-derived CDR1 and CDR2 are SGHNT and YYREEE (reference sequence). CDR3 length equals 14 residues. Trimming took 2 bases from V and 4 from J, leaving 12 bases between them. This chain's CDR3 is CASSFDLRGTEAFF. CDR3 DNA: TGTGCCAGCAGCTTCGACCTGCGCGGCACTGAAGCTTTCTTT.

The chain has TRBV27 and TRBJ2-5; 9 bases map to TRBD2. The CDR3 is made up of 18 amino acids. Germline-derived CDR1 and CDR2 are MNHEY and SMNVEV (reference sequence). With 0 bases clipped from V and 5 bases from J, the junction kept 13 bases outside the gene matches. The CDR3 loop reads CASSLSWTSVNLRETQYF. CDR3 bases: TGTGCCAGCAGTTTATCCTGGACTAGCGTAAACCTACGGGAGACCCAGTACTTC.

The chain joins TRBV11-2 to TRBJ2-5, with a weak D call TRBD2 (6 bases). The CDR3 extends over 16 amino acids. Germline assignment: CDR1 SGHAT and CDR2 FQNNGV. Trimming pared 3 bases from V and 1 base from J, leaving 15 bases between. CDR3 residues: CASSLDGSGFQETQYF. DNA for the CDR3: TGTGCCAGCAGCTTGGATGGGAGCGGGTTCCAAGAGACCCAGTACTTC.